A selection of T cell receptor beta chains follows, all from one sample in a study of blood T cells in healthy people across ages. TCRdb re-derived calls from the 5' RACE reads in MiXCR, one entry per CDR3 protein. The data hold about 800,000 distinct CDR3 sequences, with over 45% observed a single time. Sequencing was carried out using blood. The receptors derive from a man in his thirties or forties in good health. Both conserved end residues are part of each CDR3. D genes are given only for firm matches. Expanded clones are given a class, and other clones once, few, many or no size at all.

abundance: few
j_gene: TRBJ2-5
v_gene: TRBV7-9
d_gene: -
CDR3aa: CASERETQYF
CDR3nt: TGTGCCAGCGAGCGGGAGACCCAGTACTTC

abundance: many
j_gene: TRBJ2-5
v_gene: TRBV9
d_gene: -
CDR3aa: CASSPRGGAAQETQYF
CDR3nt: TGTGCCAGCAGCCCCCGAGGGGGGGCCGCACAAGAGACCCAGTACTTC

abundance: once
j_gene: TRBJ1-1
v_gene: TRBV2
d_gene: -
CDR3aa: CASSNQVSGTEAFF
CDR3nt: TGTGCCAGCAGTAATCAGGTATCTGGCACTGAAGCTTTCTTT

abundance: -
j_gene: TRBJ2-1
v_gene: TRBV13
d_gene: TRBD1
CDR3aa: CASDLPGQGLFF
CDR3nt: TGTGCCAGCGACCTCCCGGGACAGGGTCTGTTCTTC

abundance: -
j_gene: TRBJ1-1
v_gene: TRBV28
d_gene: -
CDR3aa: CAHVGAQNTEAFF
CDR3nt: TGTGCCCACGTCGGGGCCCAGAACACTGAAGCTTTCTTT

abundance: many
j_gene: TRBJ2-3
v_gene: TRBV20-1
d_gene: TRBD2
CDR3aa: CSAIPMIAGYADTQYF
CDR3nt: TGCAGTGCTATCCCCATGATAGCGGGGTATGCAGATACGCAGTATTTT

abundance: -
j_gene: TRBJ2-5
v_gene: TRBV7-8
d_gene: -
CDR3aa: CASSPLLRGQETQYF
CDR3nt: TGTGCCAGCAGCCCCCTGCTGAGGGGCCAAGAGACCCAGTACTTC

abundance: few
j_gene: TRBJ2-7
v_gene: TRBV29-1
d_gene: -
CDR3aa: CSVITYEQYF
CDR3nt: TGCAGCGTGATTACCTACGAGCAGTACTTC

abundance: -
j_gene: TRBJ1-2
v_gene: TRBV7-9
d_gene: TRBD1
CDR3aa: CASSTGTGNGYTF
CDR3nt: TGTGCCAGCAGTACCGGGACAGGGAATGGCTACACCTTC

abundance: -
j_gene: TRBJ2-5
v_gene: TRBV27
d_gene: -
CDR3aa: CASSLSGEGVGLETQYF
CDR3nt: TGTGCCAGCAGTTTATCAGGCGAAGGGGTGGGTCTGGAGACCCAGTACTTC

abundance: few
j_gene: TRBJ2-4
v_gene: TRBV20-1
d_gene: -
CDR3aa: CSASSALGEQYF
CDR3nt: TGCAGTGCTTCTAGCGCACTTGGGGAGCAGTACTTC

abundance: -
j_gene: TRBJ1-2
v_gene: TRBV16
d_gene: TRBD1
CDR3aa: CASSRRTGQDYGYTF
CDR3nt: TGTGCCAGCAGCCGGCGGACAGGGCAGGACTATGGCTACACCTTC

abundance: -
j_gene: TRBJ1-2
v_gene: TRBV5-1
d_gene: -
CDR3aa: CASSLSSGRGYTF
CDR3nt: TGCGCCAGCAGCTTGTCATCCGGGCGTGGCTACACCTTC

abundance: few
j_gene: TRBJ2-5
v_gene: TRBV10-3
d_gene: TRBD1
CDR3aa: CAISPDRVKETQYF
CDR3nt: TGTGCCATCAGTCCAGACAGGGTAAAAGAGACCCAGTACTTC

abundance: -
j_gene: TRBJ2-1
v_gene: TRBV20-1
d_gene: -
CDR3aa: CSARVDDQREQFF
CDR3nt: TGCAGTGCTAGAGTGGACGACCAACGGGAGCAGTTCTTC

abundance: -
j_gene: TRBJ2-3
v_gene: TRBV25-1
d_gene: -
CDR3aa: CASSHGDTDTQYF
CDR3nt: TGTGCCAGCAGTCACGGCGATACAGATACGCAGTATTTT

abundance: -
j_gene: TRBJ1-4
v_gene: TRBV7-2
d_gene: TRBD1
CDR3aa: CASSFQGGRGEKLFF
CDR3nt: TGTGCCAGCAGCTTCCAAGGGGGCAGGGGCGAAAAACTGTTTTTT

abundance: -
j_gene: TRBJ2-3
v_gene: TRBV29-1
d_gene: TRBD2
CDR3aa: CSVAAGTIITDTQYF
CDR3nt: TGCAGCGTTGCGGCGGGGACTATAATCACAGATACGCAGTATTTT

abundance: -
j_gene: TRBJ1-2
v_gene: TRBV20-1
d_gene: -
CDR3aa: CSASLTAYGYTF
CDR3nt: TGCAGTGCTAGTCTGACGGCCTATGGCTACACCTTC

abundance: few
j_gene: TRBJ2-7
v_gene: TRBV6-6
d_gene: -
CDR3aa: CASSYSRGNSYEQYF
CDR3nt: TGTGCCAGCAGTTACTCTCGCGGGAATTCCTACGAGCAGTACTTC

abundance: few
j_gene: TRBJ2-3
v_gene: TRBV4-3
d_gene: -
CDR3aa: CASSPARGRAVTDTQYF
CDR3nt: TGCGCCAGCAGCCCGGCTCGGGGTCGGGCGGTCACAGATACGCAGTATTTT

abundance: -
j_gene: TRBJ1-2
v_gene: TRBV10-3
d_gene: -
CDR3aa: CAISDPAGDYGYTF
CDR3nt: TGTGCCATCAGTGATCCGGCAGGAGACTATGGCTACACCTTC

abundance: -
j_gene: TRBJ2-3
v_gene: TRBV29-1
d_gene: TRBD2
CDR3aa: CSVANGGTTDTQYF
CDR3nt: TGCAGCGTTGCGAACGGGGGGACCACAGATACGCAGTATTTT

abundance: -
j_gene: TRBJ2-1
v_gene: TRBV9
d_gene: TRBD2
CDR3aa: CASSRAGGSNEQFF
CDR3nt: TGTGCCAGCAGCCGAGCGGGAGGGAGCAATGAGCAGTTCTTC

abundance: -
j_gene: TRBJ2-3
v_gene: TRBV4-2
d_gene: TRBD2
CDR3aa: CASSQESSGGVLDTQYF
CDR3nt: TGTGCCAGCAGCCAAGAGAGCAGCGGGGGGGTCCTTGATACGCAGTATTTT

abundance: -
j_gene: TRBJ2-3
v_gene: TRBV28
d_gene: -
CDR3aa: CASGYAGESDTQYF
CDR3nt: TGTGCCAGCGGATACGCCGGGGAATCAGATACGCAGTATTTT

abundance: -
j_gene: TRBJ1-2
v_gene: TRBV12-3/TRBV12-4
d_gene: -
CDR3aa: CASSLTNNYGYTF
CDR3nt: TGTGCCAGCAGCTTGACAAATAACTATGGCTACACCTTC

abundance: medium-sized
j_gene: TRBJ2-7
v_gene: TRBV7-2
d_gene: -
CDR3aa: CASSFETGREQYF
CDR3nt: TGTGCCAGCAGCTTCGAAACGGGGCGCGAGCAGTACTTC

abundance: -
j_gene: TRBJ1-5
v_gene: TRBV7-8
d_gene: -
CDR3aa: CASSLGPGPNQPQHF
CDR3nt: TGTGCCAGCAGCTTAGGTCCGGGACCGAATCAGCCCCAGCATTTT

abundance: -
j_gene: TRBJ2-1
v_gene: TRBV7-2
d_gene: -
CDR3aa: CASSLLKGEQFF
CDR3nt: TGTGCCAGCAGCTTATTAAAAGGAGAGCAGTTCTTC

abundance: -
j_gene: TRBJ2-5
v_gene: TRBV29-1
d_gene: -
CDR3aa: CGAKLVYQETQYF
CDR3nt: TGCGGCGCTAAACTTGTGTACCAAGAGACCCAGTACTTC

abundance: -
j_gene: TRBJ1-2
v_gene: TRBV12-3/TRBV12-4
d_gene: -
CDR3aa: CANGAGHYGYTF
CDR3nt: TGTGCCAACGGTGCGGGGCACTATGGCTACACCTTC

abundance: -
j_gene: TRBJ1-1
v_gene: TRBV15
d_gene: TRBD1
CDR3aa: CATSDGTGGSEAFF
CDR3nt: TGTGCCACCAGCGACGGGACAGGGGGCTCTGAAGCTTTCTTT

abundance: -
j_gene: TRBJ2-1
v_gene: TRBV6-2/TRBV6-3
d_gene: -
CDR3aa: CASSYSSRNEQFF
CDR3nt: TGTGCCAGCAGTTACTCGTCCAGAAATGAGCAGTTCTTC

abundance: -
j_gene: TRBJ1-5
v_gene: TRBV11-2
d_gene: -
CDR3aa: CASSHNRVEPQHF
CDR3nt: TGTGCCAGCAGTCATAACAGGGTTGAGCCCCAGCATTTT

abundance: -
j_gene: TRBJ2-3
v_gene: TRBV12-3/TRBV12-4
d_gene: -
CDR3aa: CASRTSGPDTQYF
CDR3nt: TGTGCCAGCCGGACTTCGGGCCCAGATACGCAGTATTTT

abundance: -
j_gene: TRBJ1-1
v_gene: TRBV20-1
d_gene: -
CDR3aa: CSARAEAGNTEAFF
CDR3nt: TGCAGTGCTAGAGCCGAGGCAGGGAACACTGAAGCTTTCTTT

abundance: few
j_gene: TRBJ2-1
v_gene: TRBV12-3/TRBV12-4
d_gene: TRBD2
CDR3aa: CASRSERGNLDEQFF
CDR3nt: TGTGCCAGCAGATCAGAGCGGGGGAACCTCGATGAGCAGTTCTTC

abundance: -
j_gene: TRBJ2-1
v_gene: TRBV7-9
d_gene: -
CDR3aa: CASSPPPLGDHNEQFF
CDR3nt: TGTGCCAGCAGCCCACCGCCTCTCGGGGACCACAATGAGCAGTTCTTC

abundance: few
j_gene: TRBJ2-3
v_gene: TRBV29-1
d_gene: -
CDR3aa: CSVESGASADTQYF
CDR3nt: TGCAGCGTTGAATCCGGGGCATCGGCAGATACGCAGTATTTT

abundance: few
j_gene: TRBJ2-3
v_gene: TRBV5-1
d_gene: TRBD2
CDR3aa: CASSSRLAGFTDTQYF
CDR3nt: TGCGCCAGCAGCTCCCGGCTAGCGGGGTTCACAGATACGCAGTATTTT

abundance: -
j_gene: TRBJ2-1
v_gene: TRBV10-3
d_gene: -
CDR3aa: CAISVLGTESSYNEQFF
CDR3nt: TGTGCCATCAGTGTCCTTGGGACGGAGAGCTCCTACAATGAGCAGTTCTTC

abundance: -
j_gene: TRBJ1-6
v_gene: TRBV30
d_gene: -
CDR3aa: CAWIHPGGNSPLHF
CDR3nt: TGTGCCTGGATCCATCCCGGGGGTAATTCACCCCTCCACTTT

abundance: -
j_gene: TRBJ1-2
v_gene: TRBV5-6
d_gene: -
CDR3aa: CASSLEDTGNYGYTF
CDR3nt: TGTGCCAGCAGCTTGGAGGACACCGGGAACTATGGCTACACCTTC

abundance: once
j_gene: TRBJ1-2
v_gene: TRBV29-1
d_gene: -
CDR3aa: CSVEEENLGAGTF
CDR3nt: TGCAGCGTTGAAGAAGAGAATCTTGGCGCGGGCACCTTC

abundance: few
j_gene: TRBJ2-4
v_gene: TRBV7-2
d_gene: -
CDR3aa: CASSPTLGLQYF
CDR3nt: TGTGCCAGCAGCCCTACCCTGGGCCTTCAGTACTTC

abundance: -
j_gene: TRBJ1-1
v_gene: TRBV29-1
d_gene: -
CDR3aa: CSVGDSEAFF
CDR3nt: TGCAGCGTTGGTGACAGTGAAGCTTTCTTT

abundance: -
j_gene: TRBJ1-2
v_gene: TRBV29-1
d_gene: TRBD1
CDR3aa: CSVAGQGNYGYTF
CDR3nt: TGCAGCGTCGCCGGACAGGGCAACTATGGCTACACCTTC

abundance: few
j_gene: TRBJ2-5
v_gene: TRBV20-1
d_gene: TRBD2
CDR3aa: CSASRLAGWETQYF
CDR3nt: TGCAGTGCTTCCAGACTAGCGGGATGGGAGACCCAGTACTTC

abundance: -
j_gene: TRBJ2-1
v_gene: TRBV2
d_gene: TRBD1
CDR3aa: CASSGTGPLQFF
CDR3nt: TGTGCCAGCAGTGGGACAGGGCCTTTGCAGTTCTTC

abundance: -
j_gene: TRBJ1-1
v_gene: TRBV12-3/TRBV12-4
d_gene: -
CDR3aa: CASSLRGSDTEAFF
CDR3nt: TGTGCCAGCAGTTTACGGGGTAGCGACACTGAAGCTTTCTTT

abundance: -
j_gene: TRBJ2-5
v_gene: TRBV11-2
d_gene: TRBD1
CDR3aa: CASSSRPTGGYQTQYF
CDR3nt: TGTGCCAGCAGCTCTAGACCCACAGGGGGCTATCAGACCCAGTACTTC

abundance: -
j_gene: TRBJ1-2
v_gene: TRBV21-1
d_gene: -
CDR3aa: CASSKDVQEQNYGYTF
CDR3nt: TGTGCCAGCAGCAAGGACGTCCAAGAACAGAACTATGGCTACACCTTC

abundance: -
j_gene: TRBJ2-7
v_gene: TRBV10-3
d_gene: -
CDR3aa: CAISESRDEQYF
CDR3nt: TGTGCCATCAGTGAGTCCAGGGACGAGCAGTACTTC

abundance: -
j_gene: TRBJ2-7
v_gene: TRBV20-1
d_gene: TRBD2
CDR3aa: CSASGRVSEQYF
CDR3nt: TGCAGTGCTAGCGGGAGGGTAAGCGAGCAGTACTTC

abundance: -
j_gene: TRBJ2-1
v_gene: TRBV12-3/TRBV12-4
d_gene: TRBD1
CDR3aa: CASRGTGFGDEQFF
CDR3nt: TGTGCCAGCAGAGGGACAGGGTTCGGCGATGAGCAGTTCTTC

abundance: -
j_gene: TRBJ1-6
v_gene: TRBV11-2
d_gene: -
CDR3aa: CASSLGSGRTPLHF
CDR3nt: TGTGCCAGCAGCTTAGGGTCAGGGCGGACACCCCTCCACTTT

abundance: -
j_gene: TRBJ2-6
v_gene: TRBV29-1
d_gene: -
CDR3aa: CSVQQGYGANVLTF
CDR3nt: TGCAGCGTTCAACAGGGCTACGGGGCCAACGTCCTGACTTTC

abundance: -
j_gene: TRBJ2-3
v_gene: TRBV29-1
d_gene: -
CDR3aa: CSVAEDTQYF
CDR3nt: TGCAGCGTTGCCGAGGATACGCAGTATTTT

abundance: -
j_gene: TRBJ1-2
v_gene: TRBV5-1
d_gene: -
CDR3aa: CASSFGTADGYTF
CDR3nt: TGCGCCAGCAGCTTCGGGACGGCCGATGGTTACACCTTC